Shown below are 32 T cell receptor beta chains from a single sample sequenced in a study of cytomegalovirus exposure and HLA in healthy donors. With 60 Vbeta and 13 Jbeta primers, the PCR was carried out. Only in-frame clones appear in the TCRdb table, and some are missing; sequencing was by immunoSEQ multiplex PCR. The sample lists about 88,000 clones; 90% were seen once. The sequenced sample consisted of PBMCs. These receptors originate from a man between 18 and 35 years old in good health and CMV-seronegative.

This clone was detected only a few times. The chain joins TRBV5-4 to TRBJ1-2; D uncertain. CDR1 is SGHNT and CDR2 is YYREEE in the germline V gene (reference sequence). Trimming shortened V by 0 bases and J by 9 bases, and 12 bases separated the two germline ends. The CDR3 has 13 amino acids. CDR3 region: CASSLDGVISYTF. DNA of the CDR3: TGTGCCAGCAGCTTGGACGGTGTTATTAGCTACACCTTC.

For the CDR3, the DNA is TGCGCCAGCACCGAGGGCCCCATTCTGTATAATTCACCCCTCCACTTT. Translating it yields CASTEGPILYNSPLHF. The chain combines TRBV5-1 with TRBJ1-6; D gene ambiguous. Germline V gene sequence: CDR1 SGHRS, CDR2 YFSETQ. With 6 bases removed from V and 4 bases from J, the gap between germline ends came to 17 bases. This CDR3 is built from 16 residues.

A single count supports this clone. The chain is built from TRBV7-9 and TRBJ2-3, with 7 positions matching TRBD1. This CDR3 is 14 amino acids long. Losses at the gene ends were 4 bases for V and 2 bases for J; bases not matched to a gene: 3. The V gene's germline CDR1 is SEHNR and CDR2 FQNEAQ (reference sequence). This CDR3 is CASSSTGYTDTQYF. As DNA, the CDR3 is TGTGCCAGCAGCTCGACAGGGTACACAGATACGCAGTATTTT.

This clone was detected only once. The chain couples TRBV27 to TRBJ2-7, with 10 bases matching TRBD2. J lost 1 base, V lost 4 bases, and 7 bases had no gene match. Germline lookup yields CDR1 MNHEY and CDR2 SMNVEV (reference sequence). The CDR3 contains 16 residues. The CDR3 DNA reads TGTGCCAGCAGTTCGCCTCAGCGGGAGGGGTCCTACGAGCAGTACTTC. This codes for CASSSPQREGSYEQYF.

This sequence joins TRBV11-1 and TRBJ2-5, with D possibly matching TRBD2 (7 bases). V lost 4 bases, J lost 9 bases, and 12 bases lay in between. Germline V gene lookup returns CDR1 SGHAT and CDR2 FQDESV (reference sequence). This CDR3 has 12 residues. The CDR3 DNA is TGTGCCAGCAGCTGGAGGGGGGGGTCCCAGTACTTC. As protein: CASSWRGGSQYF. The full variable domain, its missing parts supplied by reference TRBV11-1 and TRBJ2-5, is EAEVAQSPRYKITEKSQAVAFWCDPISGHATLYWYRQILGQGPELLVQFQDESVVDDSQLPKDRFSAERLKGVDSTLKIQPAELGDSAMYLCASSWRGGSQYFGPGTRLLVL.

The chain joins TRBV6-4 to TRBJ2-3; D might be TRBD2 (6 bases). V was clipped by 4 bases and J by 0 bases, with 8 bases between them. The CDR3 runs 14 residues. Per the germline V gene, CDR1 is MRHNA and CDR2 is SNTAGT. CDR3 sequence reads: CASSASGSTDTQYF. The CDR3 coding sequence is TGTGCCAGCAGTGCGAGCGGGAGCACAGATACGCAGTATTTT.

The chain uses TRBV5-1 and TRBJ1-3, with 8 positions matching TRBD1. CDR1 is SGHRS and CDR2 is YFSETQ in the germline V gene. The CDR3 has 18 residues. Losses at the gene ends were 3 bases for V and 0 bases for J; bases not matched to a gene: 11. This chain's CDR3 is CASSWGDRGLPSGNTIYF. The DNA of the CDR3 is TGCGCCAGCAGCTGGGGTGACAGGGGCCTCCCCTCTGGAAACACCATATATTTT.

The V call is TRBV7-2, the J call TRBJ1-2; TRBD1 matches 7 bases. Trimming cost V 3 bases and J 7 bases; bases outside gene matches: 5. Per the germline V gene, CDR1 is SGHTA and CDR2 is FQGNSA. The CDR3 is 13 residues long. CDR3 sequence reads: CASSLDRHFGYTF. CDR3 nucleotides: TGTGCCAGCAGCTTGGACAGGCATTTTGGCTACACCTTC.

The chain carries TRBV15 and TRBJ2-1, with 7 nucleotides matching TRBD2. V shed 2 bases and J 4 bases; nucleotides not matched to a gene: 8. The CDR3 runs 16 residues. Germline CDR1 LNHNV, CDR2 YYDKDF (reference sequence). The CDR3: CATSRSLGEGYNEQFF. The CDR3 bases are TGTGCCACCAGCAGATCGCTGGGGGAGGGTTACAATGAGCAGTTCTTC.

This chain connects TRBV19 to TRBJ1-1; 9 bases align to TRBD1. The CDR3 extends over 14 amino acids. The trim removed 5 bases at V and 8 bases at J, leaving 9 bases unmatched. CDR1 is LNHDA and CDR2 is SQIVND in the germline V gene (reference sequence). The CDR3 loop reads CASSPQGAVGEAFF. The CDR3 DNA reads TGTGCCAGTAGTCCACAGGGGGCGGTGGGCGAAGCTTTCTTT.

This clone was seen once. The genes are TRBV28 and TRBJ2-7; possible D gene TRBD1, 6 bases. The CDR3 extends over 15 amino acids. Germline V gives CDR1 MDHEN, CDR2 SYDVKM. The V end was cut by 6 bases, the J end by 3 bases, with 18 bases between. The CDR3 is CASSDQSGHRYEQYF. CDR3 DNA: TGTGCCAGCAGCGACCAATCGGGACACCGCTACGAGCAGTACTTC.

V is TRBV13 and J is TRBJ2-5; 8 bases line up with TRBD2. This CDR3 comprises 13 residues. V shed 6 bases and J 7 bases; nucleotides not matched to a gene: 7. The V gene's germline CDR1 is PRHDT and CDR2 FYEKMQ (reference sequence). CDR3 sequence: CASSLAGAGTQYF. CDR3 DNA: TGTGCCAGCAGTCTAGCGGGCGCGGGGACCCAGTACTTC.

The chain carries TRBV6-5 and TRBJ2-1, with 7 positions matching TRBD1. V was clipped by 5 bases and J by 4 bases; unmatched bases: 5. The length of the CDR3 is 14 residues. From germline, CDR1 is MNHEY and CDR2 SVGAGI. Here the CDR3 DNA reads TGTGCCAGCAGTCGTCGACAGGGATACAATGAGCAGTTCTTC. Translated, it gives CASSRRQGYNEQFF.

Comment on this clone: A read error may account for a junction end that differs from germline. V is TRBV7-7 and J is TRBJ2-5; the match to TRBD1 covers 8 bases. Looked up from germline, CDR1 is SSHAT and CDR2 is FNYEAQ (reference sequence). The length of the CDR3 is 15 residues. CDR3 in DNA: TGTGCTAGCAGCCTCGGACAGGGAATAGGGGAGACCCAGTACTTC. Protein product: CASSLGQGIGETQYF. The full variable domain, completed using reference TRBV7-7 and TRBJ2-5, is GAGVSQSPRYKVTKRGQDVTLRCDPISSHATLYWYQQALGQGPEFLTYFNYEAQPDKSGLPSDRFSAERPEGSISTLTIQRTEQRDSAMYRCASSLGQGIGETQYFGPGTRLLVL.

V gene TRBV5-1 combines with J gene TRBJ2-1; 7 nucleotides align to TRBD1. This CDR3 contains 18 residues. Germline CDR1 and CDR2: SGHRS and YFSETQ. Trimming cost V 4 bases and J 1 base; bases outside gene matches: 14. The DNA of the CDR3 is TGCGCCAGCAGCCGACTCGCTCGGGACAGCAAATCCTACAATGAGCAGTTCTTC. It specifies CASSRLARDSKSYNEQFF.

This clone was found a few times. V is TRBV11-2 and J is TRBJ1-1, with 9 bases fitting TRBD1. Germline V gene lookup returns CDR1 SGHAT and CDR2 FQNNGV. Losses at the gene ends were 1 base for V and 5 bases for J; bases not matched to a gene: 8. CDR3 length: 16 residues. CDR3 protein: CASSLGFDRGTTEAFF. The CDR3, as DNA: TGTGCCAGCAGCTTAGGATTCGACAGGGGGACGACTGAAGCTTTCTTT. The whole variable domain, remainder taken from reference TRBV11-2 and TRBJ1-1, is EAGVAQSPRYKIIEKRQSVAFWCNPISGHATLYWYQQILGQGPKLLIQFQNNGVVDDSQLPKDRFSAERLKGVDSTLKIQPAKLEDSAVYLCASSLGFDRGTTEAFFGQGTRLTVV.

This rearrangement joins TRBV11-2 to TRBJ2-5, with 13 positions matching TRBD2. The J segment lost 2 bases and the V segment lost 1 base, leaving 1 base of the junction unmatched. The length of the CDR3 is 16 residues. The V gene's germline CDR1 is SGHAT and CDR2 FQNNGV. This chain's CDR3 is CASSLGGLAGQETQYF. CDR3 nucleotides: TGTGCCAGCAGCTTAGGGGGACTAGCGGGGCAAGAGACCCAGTACTTC.

The V gene is TRBV28, the J gene TRBJ2-5; TRBD2 is a possible D gene (6 bases). The J call may not be correct, given that the DNA end is closer to TRBJ2-7. Germline CDR1 is MDHEN and CDR2 is SYDVKM. The CDR3 has 14 residues. CDR3 region: CASSLGGSSYEQYF. CDR3 bases: TGTGCCAGCAGTTTAGGAGGGAGCTCCTACGAGCAGTACTTC.

This chain connects TRBV7-3 to TRBJ2-2, with no clear D. Germline V gene lookup returns CDR1 SGHTA and CDR2 FQGTGA. V was shortened by 2 bases and J by 5 bases, with 12 bases between the two germline ends. This CDR3 is built from 15 residues. As DNA, the CDR3 is TGTGCCAGCAGCTTAGATCTTTGGGCAACCGGGGAGCTGTTTTTT. It specifies CASSLDLWATGELFF.

The rearrangement uses TRBV5-8 and TRBJ2-6; D perhaps matches TRBD1 (6 bases). V was shortened by 4 bases and J by 4 bases, with 12 bases between the two germline ends. This CDR3 has 15 residues. CDR1 is SGHTS and CDR2 is YDEGEE in the germline V gene. CDR3 nucleotide sequence: TGTGCCAGCAGCGGCTGGACAGCCGGGGCCAACGTCCTGACTTTC. It translates to CASSGWTAGANVLTF.

This clone was detected once. The genes are TRBV27 and TRBJ1-6; D is undetermined. The CDR3 runs to 12 residues. Trimming cost V 3 bases and J 5 bases, with 2 bases left between them. The germline V gene has CDR1 MNHEY and CDR2 SMNVEV (reference sequence). CDR3 sequence: CASSFNNSPLHF. CDR3 coding DNA: TGTGCCAGCAGTTTCAATAATTCACCCCTCCACTTT.

This clone has a single count. The chain joins TRBV28 to TRBJ2-7; the match to TRBD1 covers 8 bases. The CDR3 contains 17 residues. The junction had 15 bases not matched to a gene; V was cut back by 5 bases and J by 3 bases. CDR1 and CDR2 (germline): MDHEN, SYDVKM. This CDR3 reads CASSASAQWTGNYEQYF. The CDR3 DNA sequence: TGTGCCAGCAGTGCCTCTGCCCAATGGACAGGGAACTACGAGCAGTACTTC.

This clone was counted between two and nine times. The chain links TRBV4-3 to TRBJ2-7; D is ambiguous. This CDR3 is built from 13 residues. The germline gives CDR1 LGHNA, CDR2 YSLEER. V was pared by 0 bases and J by 2 bases, with 5 bases between. The CDR3, as DNA: TGCGCCAGCAGCCAAGATCAGACCTACGAGCAGTACTTC. Amino acid sequence: CASSQDQTYEQYF.

Only one count was recorded for this clone. This chain uses TRBV2 with TRBJ1-2, with D perhaps matching TRBD1 (5 bases). Trimming pared 4 bases from V and 6 bases from J, leaving 12 bases between. CDR1 is SNHLY, CDR2 FYNNEI, per germline. The CDR3 sequence is 13 residues long. CDR3 sequence (DNA): TGTGCCAGCAGTGTGAGGGGAGGTGATGGCTACACCTTC. Residues: CASSVRGGDGYTF.

This chain uses TRBV12-5 with TRBJ2-3, with 12 bases identical to TRBD1. V was pared by 3 bases and J by 8 bases, with 12 bases of the junction left unmatched. CDR1 and CDR2 from the germline V gene are LGHNT and FRNRAP. The CDR3 has 17 residues. The CDR3 DNA follows: TGTGCTAGTGGTTTTTCCGGGGACAGGGGGCCGGTGGGTACGCAGTATTTT. Protein: CASGFSGDRGPVGTQYF.

The V call is TRBV6-6, the J call TRBJ1-5; 7 bases are a match to TRBD1. V was clipped by 6 bases and J by 6 bases; unmatched bases: 2. The germline CDR1 and CDR2 sequences are MNHNY and SVGAGI (reference sequence). The length of the CDR3 is 12 residues. CDR3 sequence (DNA): TGTGCCAGCAGGACAGGGCTTCAGCCCCAGCATTTT. Protein product: CASRTGLQPQHF.

The chain employs TRBV6-1 and TRBJ2-3; 7 bases are shared with TRBD2. The germline V gene has CDR1 MNHNS and CDR2 SASEGT. V trimming: 6 bases; J trimming: 0 bases; junction bases outside the gene matches: 6. The CDR3 length is 15 residues. The CDR3 region has the DNA TGTGCCAGCAGGCTTTTCGGGGGGAGCACAGATACGCAGTATTTT. It yields the protein CASRLFGGSTDTQYF.

This chain links TRBV19 with TRBJ1-6, with D unclear. Germline V gene data show CDR1 as LNHDA and CDR2 as SQIVND (reference sequence). The V gene lost 7 bases and the J gene lost 7 bases, with 11 bases spanning the gap. The CDR3 length is 13 residues. The CDR3 here is CASTPGRNSPLHF. For the CDR3, the DNA is TGTGCCAGTACCCCGGGGAGGAATTCACCCCTCCACTTT.

Concerning this clone: The same CDR3 is also encoded by other DNA sequences in this sample. The chain recombines TRBV28 with TRBJ2-3, with a possible D match to TRBD2 (6 bases). Trimming took off 3 bases at V and 4 bases at J, with 11 bases between the two ends. From germline, CDR1 is MDHEN and CDR2 SYDVKM. The CDR3 extends over 14 amino acids. In DNA form, the CDR3 reads TGTGCCAGCAGTTTTGGGGGGAGTGCAGATACGCAGTATTTT. This translates into CASSFGGSADTQYF.

Comments on this clone: This sample includes further DNA sequences coding for the same CDR3. This chain uses TRBV28 with TRBJ1-5, with D perhaps matching TRBD1 (6 bases). Germline-derived CDR1 and CDR2 are MDHEN and SYDVKM. The CDR3 is made up of 14 amino acids. V lost 6 bases, J lost 3 bases, and 12 bases lay in between. This CDR3 reads CASSPGQHNQPQHF. The DNA for the CDR3 is TGTGCCAGCAGCCCCGGACAGCACAATCAGCCCCAGCATTTT.

This clone was recorded once. The chain recombines TRBV7-2 with TRBJ1-2, with D perhaps matching TRBD1 (5 bases). The CDR3 spans 14 residues. V was trimmed by 0 bases and J by 6 bases, leaving 11 bases between them. The germline V gene has CDR1 SGHTA and CDR2 FQGNSA. CDR3 in amino acids: CASSLAGGGHGYTF. The CDR3 nucleotides are TGTGCCAGCAGCTTAGCGGGGGGAGGACATGGCTACACCTTC.

This clone was seen only once. CDR3 coding DNA: TGTGCCAGCAGCTTAGCTCAACTGACAGGGAAGTTGACCTACGAGCAGTACTTC. Its protein product is CASSLAQLTGKLTYEQYF. The rearrangement uses TRBV7-9 and TRBJ2-7, with 7 bases matching TRBD1. With 0 bases clipped from V and 2 bases from J, the junction kept 13 bases outside the gene matches. The CDR3 spans 18 residues. From germline, CDR1 is SEHNR and CDR2 FQNEAQ (reference sequence). The full variable domain, rest sourced from reference TRBV7-9 and TRBJ2-7, is DTGVSQNPRHKITKRGQNVTFRCDPISEHNRLYWYRQTLGQGPEFLTYFQNEAQLEKSRLLSDRFSAERPKGSFSTLEIQRTEQGDSAMYLCASSLAQLTGKLTYEQYFGPGTRLTVT.